This T cell receptor (beta chain) was sequenced for a study of cytomegalovirus exposure and HLA in healthy donors. The study's findings and limits: The listing of 150 or so TCR beta chains classed them as cytomegalovirus-associated. Accounts indicate the classifier identified cytomegalovirus status with strong specificity and sensitivity. The TCR clusters that emerged in the first cohort tended, a later analysis found, to co-occur in the approximately 120 validation repertoires.

In the case of this clone: The antigen remains unidentified.

V lost 2 bases to trimming and J lost 5 bases; unmatched junction nucleotides: 11. Germline V gene sequence: CDR1 MNHNS, CDR2 SASEGT. The CDR3 consists of 16 residues. Profiling relied on immunoSEQ multiplex PCR, and the TCRdb table lists in-frame clones only, not all of them. This table holds about 160,000 clones, roughly 91% found once. The origin of this receptor is a man aged 18 to 29 in good health and CMV-seropositive. The rearrangement joins TRBV6-1 to TRBJ1-1, with 7 bases lining up with TRBD1. Sample: PBMCs. CDR3 residues: CASSERLTGLATEAFF. The CDR3 DNA sequence: TGTGCCAGCAGTGAACGCTTGACAGGGTTGGCAACTGAAGCTTTCTTT.